A single sample gave rise to the 27 T cell receptor beta chains below, sequenced in a study of CD8+CD57+ T cells in acquired aplastic anemia. Investigators profiled TCR beta VDJ and CDR3 from genomic DNA template. Each CDR3 protein is one row after TCRdb ran MiXCR on the reads. The table has 100,000 to 150,000 distinct CDR3 sequences, around 48% seen once. Sample: sorted CD4+, CD8+, or CD8+CD57+ T cells (not recorded which) from PBMCs. These receptors came from a human donor in good health, serving as a control.

The chain is built from TRBV18 and TRBJ2-1, with 10 bases that match TRBD2. Germline trimming cut 3 bases from V and 4 bases from J; bases unmatched to any gene: 3. The CDR3 runs 15 residues. The germline gives CDR1 KGHSH, CDR2 LQKENI. CDR3 sequence reads: CASSPLAGDYNEQFF. CDR3 DNA sequence: TGTGCCAGCTCACCTCTAGCGGGGGATTACAATGAGCAGTTCTTC.

This clonotype was seen repeatedly, ten times or more. The chain recombines TRBV3-1 with TRBJ2-7, with D tentatively TRBD2 (6 bases). The CDR3 extends over 18 amino acids. Germline assignment: CDR1 LGHDT and CDR2 YNNKEL (reference sequence). Trimming left V 8 bases short and J 0 bases short, with 26 bases between. The CDR3 is CASRHVTGVQSDSYEQYF. The CDR3 coding sequence is TGTGCCAGCCGACACGTGACGGGGGTCCAATCGGACTCCTACGAGCAGTACTTC.

This clonotype appeared many times. The CDR3 DNA is TGTGCCAGCAGCTTAGACCCTTGGACAGGGGTCTCCTACAATCAGCCCCAGCATTTT. This sequence encodes CASSLDPWTGVSYNQPQHF. V and J are TRBV11-2 and TRBJ1-5; 9 bases align to TRBD1. The CDR3 covers 19 residues. Germline trimming cut 0 bases from V and 3 bases from J; bases unmatched to any gene: 12. Germline assignment: CDR1 SGHAT and CDR2 FQNNGV.

The chain combines TRBV7-6 with TRBJ1-5; no reliable D call. Germline assignment: CDR1 SGHVS and CDR2 FNYEAQ. The CDR3 runs 14 residues. V was pared by 1 base and J by 1 base, with 5 bases between. CDR3 nucleotides: TGTGCCAGCAGCTTAGTGGGGAGCAATCAGCCCCAGCATTTT. Residues: CASSLVGSNQPQHF.

A remark on this clonotype: Since the CDR3 does not end with the conserved phenylalanine or tryptophan, this likely comes from a read error. The V and J genes are TRBV7-2 and TRBJ2-7; D gene ambiguous. The germline gives CDR1 SGHTA, CDR2 FQGNSA. The CDR3 sequence is 13 residues long. The CDR3 sequence: CVSSKAQNYEQYS. The CDR3 DNA follows: TGTGTCAGCAGCAAGGCACAGAACTACGAGCAGTACTCC.

At least ten counts were recorded for this clonotype. The V call is TRBV5-1, the J call TRBJ1-2; 8 bases align to TRBD1. Germline loops: CDR1 SGHRS, CDR2 YFSETQ. Unmatched junction bases numbered 2, after V lost 0 bases and J lost 4 bases. CDR3 length: 14 residues. CDR3 region: CASSLEGTGYGYTF. CDR3 DNA: TGCGCCAGCAGCTTGGAAGGGACAGGCTATGGCTACACCTTC.

Details on this clonotype: This could be a read error, since a much larger clone is one nucleotide away. V is TRBV20-1 and J is TRBJ1-6, with 7 bases that match TRBD1. This CDR3 has 14 residues. J was trimmed by 5 bases and V by 6 bases; bases with no gene match: 7. Per the germline V gene, CDR1 is DFQATT and CDR2 is SNEGSKA (reference sequence). The CDR3 spells CSAPAGGDNSPLHF. The CDR3 region has the DNA TGCAGTGCACCTGCAGGGGGGGATAATTCACCCCTCCACTTT.

This clonotype was detected once. The chain employs TRBV20-1 and TRBJ2-7, with D uncertain. Trimming took off 1 base at V and 6 bases at J, with 13 bases between the two ends. From germline, CDR1 is DFQATT and CDR2 SNEGSKA (reference sequence). This CDR3 is 13 amino acids long. The chain's CDR3 is CSARALGRIEQYF. CDR3 in DNA: TGCAGTGCTAGAGCTCTTGGTCGTATCGAGCAGTACTTC.

The chain links TRBV19 to TRBJ1-5, with a possible D match to TRBD1 (6 bases). Trimming took off 2 bases at V and 6 bases at J, with 14 bases between the two ends. CDR1 is LNHDA and CDR2 is SQIVND in the germline V gene (reference sequence). This CDR3 is built from 15 residues. The CDR3 DNA reads as TGTGCCAGTAGTATAAATTGGCAGGGGAGTCAGCCCCAGCATTTT. Protein product: CASSINWQGSQPQHF.

This clonotype has more than one count but fewer than ten. A much larger clone differs from this one at a single base, so this may be a read error. The missing conserved phenylalanine or tryptophan at the end of this CDR3 makes a read error likely. V gene TRBV12-3 or TRBV12-4 combines with J gene TRBJ1-1; D remains unclear. V lost 4 bases and J lost 1, with 16 bases in between. This CDR3 has 16 amino acids. CDR3 coding DNA: TGTGCCAGCAGTTACTCGATCGTACAGAAGAACACTGAAGCTTTCCTT. Translated, it gives CASSYSIVQKNTEAFL.

Remarks on this clonotype: A clone one base away is much larger, so this may be a read error. The J gene is TRBJ1-1, the V gene TRBV30, with TRBD1 identical over 8 bases. The CDR3 is 16 amino acids. Per the germline V gene, CDR1 is GTSNPN and CDR2 is SVGIG (reference sequence). In DNA, the CDR3 is TGTGCCTGGAGTGTACCTATCGGCAGGGGGCGGACTGGAGCTTTCTTT. This encodes CAWSVPIGRGRTGAFF.

This clonotype has a handful of counts. The rearrangement joins TRBV19 to TRBJ2-1; D is possibly TRBD2 (6 bases). The CDR3 extends over 13 amino acids. Deletions cut 4 bases from V and 3 bases from J, with 7 bases between. The V gene's germline CDR1 is LNHDA and CDR2 SQIVND (reference sequence). CDR3 coding DNA: TGTGCCAGTAGTAGGGGGGACTACAATGAGCAGTTCTTC. Its protein is CASSRGDYNEQFF.

This clonotype was detected a few times. This sequence joins TRBV24-1 and TRBJ2-7; 7 bases line up with TRBD1. The germline V gene has CDR1 KGHDR and CDR2 SFDVKD. J lost 6 bases, V lost 5 bases, and 6 bases had no gene match. This CDR3 region has 13 residues. The CDR3 DNA reads TGTGCCACCAGTGCAGGGGGATCGGCCGAGCAGTACTTC. Translating gives CATSAGGSAEQYF.

As regards this clonotype: A much larger clone is a single base away; this may be a read error. V usage is TRBV6-2 or TRBV6-3 and J usage is TRBJ2-7, with TRBD2 matching over 8 bases. CDR1 is MNHEY and CDR2 is SVGEGT in the germline V gene. V shed 4 bases, J shed 0 bases, and the junction held 8 bases outside the gene matches. This CDR3 has 16 residues. The CDR3 sequence: CASSSVLAGSSYEQYF. In DNA, the CDR3 is TGTGCCAGCAGTTCGGTTTTAGCGGGGTCCTCCTACGAGCAGTACTTC.

On this clonotype itself: In this CDR3 the conserved last residue, phenylalanine or tryptophan, is missing, so a read error is likely. The chain links TRBV2 to TRBJ2-5; D possibly corresponds to TRBD1 (6 bases). The V end lost 7 bases, the J end lost 2 bases, and 14 bases lay between the germline ends. The CDR3 is 14 residues long. Germline CDR1 is SNHLY and CDR2 is FYNNEI. In nucleotides, the CDR3 is TGTGCCAGCACCGACGGACAGAAACAAGAGACCCAGTACCTC. Translation gives CASTDGQKQETQYL.

This chain connects TRBV19 to TRBJ1-4; D not resolved. The CDR3 loop spans 14 amino acids. The germline V gene encodes CDR1 LNHDA and CDR2 SQIVND (reference sequence). V was pared by 2 bases and J by 8 bases, with 12 bases between. CDR3 sequence (DNA): TGTGCCAGTAGTATACGTGGCCTGGGGGAAAAACTGTTTTTT. Translated: CASSIRGLGEKLFF.

V usage is TRBV25-1 and J usage is TRBJ1-2; 8 bases map to TRBD1. This CDR3 is built from 14 residues. CDR1 and CDR2 from the germline V gene are MGHDK and SYGVNS. The J segment lost 1 base and the V segment lost 8 bases, leaving 6 bases of the junction unmatched. CDR3 in amino acids: CASVGQGFNYGYTF. The CDR3 DNA is TGTGCCAGCGTAGGACAGGGTTTTAACTATGGCTACACCTTC.

For the CDR3, the DNA is TGTGCCAGCAGTCGGACAGGGTTGCGCGGGGAGCAGTACTTC. It encodes CASSRTGLRGEQYF. This sequence joins TRBV2 and TRBJ2-7; 8 nucleotides agree with TRBD1. The germline CDR1 and CDR2 sequences are SNHLY and FYNNEI. V shed 5 bases, J shed 7 bases, and the junction held 10 bases outside the gene matches. The CDR3 loop spans 14 amino acids.

This clonotype was seen only a few times. CDR3 amino acids: CSVGLAGETQYF. In DNA, the CDR3 is TGCAGCGTTGGACTAGCGGGGGAGACCCAGTACTTC. The genes are TRBV29-1 and TRBJ2-5, with 11 nucleotides matching TRBD2. The junction had 0 bases not matched to a gene; V was cut back by 4 bases and J by 5 bases. The CDR3 is 12 residues long. Germline values: CDR1 SQVTM, CDR2 ANQGSEA.

This clonotype has at least ten counts. This chain links TRBV6-1 with TRBJ1-2; D unclear. Between the trimmed V and J ends, which lost 1 base and 2 bases, there was a span of 14 bases. The germline V gene has CDR1 MNHNS and CDR2 SASEGT. The CDR3 length is 16 residues. The chain's CDR3 is CASSEVRALPNYGYTF. The CDR3 DNA reads TGTGCCAGCAGTGAAGTGAGGGCATTACCGAACTATGGCTACACCTTC.

On this clonotype itself: The junction departs from the called germline gene at one end, perhaps through a read error. The chain combines TRBV29-1 with TRBJ2-7, with 10 bases identical to TRBD1. The germline gives CDR1 SQVTM, CDR2 ANQGSEA. The CDR3 covers 13 residues. The CDR3 reads CSAEGQGDHEQYF. DNA for the CDR3: TGCAGCGCTGAAGGACAGGGGGACCACGAGCAGTACTTC.

V gene TRBV20-1 combines with J gene TRBJ2-1; 10 bases map to TRBD2. In germline, CDR1 is DFQATT, CDR2 SNEGSKA (reference sequence). V trimming: 1 base; J trimming: 6 bases; junction bases outside the gene matches: 9. CDR3 length: 16 amino acids. The CDR3 sequence is CSARAEREGRANEQFF. CDR3 coding DNA: TGCAGTGCTAGAGCGGAGCGGGAGGGCCGGGCCAATGAGCAGTTCTTC.

The J gene is TRBJ1-2, the V gene TRBV15, with D tentatively TRBD1 (5 bases). CDR3 length equals 15 residues. Trimming left V 3 bases short and J 4 bases short, with 15 bases between. Germline values: CDR1 LNHNV, CDR2 YYDKDF (reference sequence). The CDR3: CATSSPGQNVYGYTF. For the CDR3, the DNA is TGTGCCACCAGCAGCCCCGGACAAAATGTCTATGGCTACACCTTC.

The chain has TRBV11-2 and TRBJ1-2; TRBD1 aligns across 8 bases. This CDR3 region has 16 residues. CDR1 SGHAT and CDR2 FQNNGV come from the germline V gene. V lost 5 bases, J lost 2 bases, and 10 bases stayed unmatched. The DNA of the CDR3 is TGTGCCAGCAGCGCCCTGGCGGGACAGGCGAACTATGGCTACACCTTC. It codes for CASSALAGQANYGYTF.

This chain joins TRBV19 and TRBJ2-7; D uncertain. In germline, CDR1 is LNHDA, CDR2 SQIVND (reference sequence). The CDR3 is 14 amino acids. The germline V and J ends were trimmed by 5 bases and 0 bases, with 11 bases remaining between them. The DNA of the CDR3 is TGTGCCAGTAGTTCTGACACCTTCTCCTACGAGCAGTACTTC. Protein sequence: CASSSDTFSYEQYF. The full variable domain, rest sourced from reference TRBV19 and TRBJ2-7, is DGGITQSPKYLFRKEGQNVTLSCEQNLNHDAMYWYRQDPGQGLRLIYYSQIVNDFQKGDIAEGYSVSREKKESFPLTVTSAQKNPTAFYLCASSSDTFSYEQYFGPGTRLTVT.

As for this clonotype: At one end the junction does not follow the germline gene, possibly because of a read error. The chain links TRBV7-8 to TRBJ2-5, with TRBD2 matching over 15 bases. Germline V CDR1 and CDR2: SGHVS, FQNEAQ. The CDR3 totals 18 residues. The CDR3 sequence: CASSLGTSGGGIQEAQYF. CDR3 nucleotides: TGTGCCAGCAGCTTAGGGACTAGCGGGGGGGGCATACAAGAGGCCCAGTACTTC.

The CDR3 bases are TGTGCCACCAGCCCTAGCGGGGGGGCAGGGAAGACCCAGTACTTC. Its translation is CATSPSGGAGKTQYF. The chain is built from TRBV24-1 and TRBJ2-5; 12 bases map to TRBD2. The germline CDR1 and CDR2 sequences are KGHDR and SFDVKD. This CDR3 is 15 amino acids long. Unmatched junction bases numbered 8, after V lost 7 bases and J lost 6 bases.